This passage covers 23 T cell receptor beta chains from one sample sequenced in a study of OX40 agonist ivuxolimab in advanced cancers. The data were produced by immunoSEQ multiplex PCR, yet TCRdb's version contains in-frame clones alone and is incomplete. This sample yields 100,000 or so clones, of which about 80% are seen a single time; around 5% belongs to the top ten. The sequencing here drew on CD4+ or CD8+ T cells sorted from blood, taken in a trial of the OX40 agonist ivuxolimab. The source is an adult with an advanced solid tumor such as melanoma, head and neck, liver or kidney cancer.

The rearrangement uses TRBV5-1 and TRBJ2-2, with TRBD1 identical over 8 bases. J was trimmed by 5 bases and V by 5 bases; bases with no gene match: 8. The CDR3 runs to 15 residues. The germline V gene has CDR1 SGHRS and CDR2 YFSETQ. CDR3 bases: TGCGCCAGCAGTACAGGCGACAGGGGAACCGGGGAGCTGTTTTTT. Translation gives CASSTGDRGTGELFF.

The sample holds one count of this clone. The V and J genes are TRBV5-8 and TRBJ2-7; unclear D gene. CDR3 length: 16 amino acids. CDR1 is SGHTS, CDR2 YDEGEE, per germline. Trimming stripped 0 bases from V and 0 bases from J, with 13 bases between. The DNA for the CDR3 is TGTGCCAGCAGCTTGGCCCCCGCAGCCAGCTCCTACGAGCAGTACTTC. Encoded protein: CASSLAPAASSYEQYF. Filled out from reference TRBV5-8 and TRBJ2-7, the complete variable domain reads EAGVTQSPTHLIKTRGQQATLRCSPISGHTSVYWYQQALGLGLQFLLWYDEGEERNRGNFPPRFSGRQFPNYSSELNVNALELEDSALYLCASSLAPAASSYEQYFGPGTRLTVT.

The chain links TRBV7-9 to TRBJ2-5; TRBD1 aligns across 9 bases. This CDR3 spans 14 amino acids. Germline V CDR1 and CDR2: SEHNR, FQNEAQ (reference sequence). After removal of 6 bases from V and 4 bases from J, the junction contained 6 bases not matched to a gene. CDR3 sequence (DNA): TGTGCCAGCAGTTCCACAGGGGGCGGAGAGACCCAGTACTTC. Translated, it gives CASSSTGGGETQYF.

The rearrangement joins TRBV21-1 to TRBJ2-1; the D call TRBD1 from the table was never checked on the DNA. TRBV21-1 is an annotated pseudogene. The length of the CDR3 is 17 residues. CDR3 nucleotides: TGTGCCAGCAGCAAAGAGGAGGCGGACAGGGGCAACAATGAGCAGTTCTTC. Amino acids: CASSKEEADRGNNEQFF.

The V and J genes are TRBV27 and TRBJ2-3, with a tentative D call TRBD2 (6 bases). This CDR3 has 14 residues. V lost 2 bases to trimming and J lost 6 bases, with 12 bases between them. The germline V gene encodes CDR1 MNHEY and CDR2 SMNVEV (reference sequence). Here the CDR3 DNA reads TGTGCCAGCAGTTTACGGCGGGGTCGGGATACGCAGTATTTT. Translation: CASSLRRGRDTQYF.

CDR3 loop: CASSDIMNTEAFF. CDR3 in DNA: TGTGCCAGCAGTGATATAATGAACACTGAAGCTTTCTTT. This chain connects TRBV2 to TRBJ1-1, with D unclear. CDR1 SNHLY and CDR2 FYNNEI come from the germline V gene. The CDR3 sequence is 13 residues long. The ends were cut back, 3 bases at V and 0 bases at J, with 5 bases in the middle.

J is TRBJ2-1 and V is TRBV5-8; D may correspond to TRBD1 or TRBD2 (5 bases each). The germline V gene encodes CDR1 SGHTS and CDR2 YDEGEE. This CDR3 comprises 15 residues. V lost 2 bases and J 3 bases, leaving 12 bases between the germline ends. The DNA for the CDR3 is TGTGCCAGCAGCTTCCGGGACGGATTCTACAATGAGCAGTTCTTC. Translating gives CASSFRDGFYNEQFF.

The V gene is TRBV27, the J gene TRBJ1-2; 11 bases match TRBD1. Germline CDR1 is MNHEY and CDR2 is SMNVEV (reference sequence). The V and J ends lost 4 bases and 3 bases, in that order; junction bases with no gene match: 1. The CDR3 has 14 residues. Here the CDR3 DNA reads TGTGCCAGCAGTTGGGGACAGGGGGACTATGGCTACACCTTC. This codes for CASSWGQGDYGYTF.

J is TRBJ2-1 and V is TRBV18; D not resolved. The CDR3 spans 14 residues. V lost 2 bases and J lost 8, with 13 bases in between. Germline CDR1 and CDR2: KGHSH and LQKENI. The CDR3 bases are TGTGCCAGCTCACCATCCCAACGGAGCCATGAGCAGTTCTTC. Its protein is CASSPSQRSHEQFF.

CDR3 protein: CASSASGGSYNEQFF. The CDR3 nucleotides are TGTGCCAGCAGCGCCTCGGGGGGCTCGTACAATGAGCAGTTCTTC. The J gene is TRBJ2-1, the V gene TRBV9; perhaps TRBD2 as D (7 bases). V lost 3 bases and J 4 bases, leaving 14 bases between the germline ends. The CDR3 contains 15 residues. Germline loops: CDR1 SGDLS, CDR2 YYNGEE.

The chain couples TRBV6-6 to TRBJ1-4; no clear D gene. The V gene lost 2 bases and the J gene lost 0 bases, with 10 bases spanning the gap. This CDR3 is built from 16 residues. Germline values: CDR1 MNHNY, CDR2 SVGAGI (reference sequence). CDR3: CASSYNSPSTNEKLFF. The DNA for the CDR3 is TGTGCCAGCAGTTACAATAGTCCTTCAACTAATGAAAAACTGTTTTTT.

This clone was recorded only once. The gene calls are TRBV5-1 and TRBJ2-3, with a tentative D call TRBD2 (6 bases). Germline CDR1 SGHRS, CDR2 YFSETQ. The CDR3 is 15 residues long. Trimming pared 5 bases from V and 0 bases from J, leaving 13 bases between. For the CDR3, the DNA is TGCGCCAGCAGGGCTACCCTAGCGAGCACAGATACGCAGTATTTT. Amino acid sequence: CASRATLASTDTQYF.

V gene TRBV11-3 combines with J gene TRBJ1-6; maybe TRBD1 (6 bases). There are 14 residues in the CDR3. V lost 5 bases and J lost 9, with 14 bases in between. From germline, CDR1 is SGHNT and CDR2 YENEEA. The DNA of the CDR3 is TGTGCCAGCAGCCCTAGACAGGCGATTTCACCCCTCCACTTT. Translating gives CASSPRQAISPLHF.

The chain has TRBV6-5 and TRBJ2-2, with TRBD1 matching 9 bases. Losses at the gene ends were 6 bases for V and 4 bases for J; bases not matched to a gene: 6. The germline V gene has CDR1 MNHEY and CDR2 SVGAGI. This CDR3 has 15 amino acids. CDR3 residues: CASRPGQGSTGELFF. The CDR3 DNA is TGTGCCAGCAGACCGGGACAGGGAAGCACCGGGGAGCTGTTTTTT.

This chain connects TRBV7-9 to TRBJ2-2; D call uncertain. Germline CDR1 reads SEHNR; CDR2 reads FQNEAQ (reference sequence). Trimming cost V 5 bases and J 7 bases, with 17 bases left between them. The CDR3 sequence is 15 residues long. The CDR3 region has the DNA TGTGCCAGCAGCCATGGGGATCTGGCTGGCGGGGAGCTGTTTTTT. Amino acids: CASSHGDLAGGELFF.

The rearrangement links TRBV9 to TRBJ1-2; D not resolved. Trimming shortened V by 4 bases and J by 8 bases, and 9 bases separated the two germline ends. This CDR3 is built from 11 residues. Germline V gives CDR1 SGDLS, CDR2 YYNGEE. DNA for the CDR3: TGTGCCAGCAGCAGCATGACAGGCTACACCTTC. Amino acid sequence: CASSSMTGYTF.

The chain carries TRBV7-2 and TRBJ1-5; TRBD1 matches 9 bases. V dropped 5 bases and J dropped 9; count of bases not matched to a gene: 5. Germline loops: CDR1 SGHTA, CDR2 FQGNSA. This CDR3 comprises 13 residues. Here the CDR3 DNA reads TGTGCCAGCAGCCCGACAGGGGGGCCGCCCCAGCATTTT. Its translation is CASSPTGGPPQHF.

This clone occurred once. V is TRBV6-1 and J is TRBJ1-1; D ambiguous. The CDR3 runs 14 residues. Trimming took 4 bases from V and 0 from J, leaving 9 bases between them. The germline CDR1 and CDR2 sequences are MNHNS and SASEGT. CDR3 loop: CASSGQTMNTEAFF. The CDR3 DNA reads as TGTGCCAGCAGTGGTCAGACAATGAACACTGAAGCTTTCTTT.

This clone was counted between two and nine times. The V gene is TRBV6-1, the J gene TRBJ1-2; the D gene is possibly TRBD1 (6 bases). The CDR3 sequence is 14 residues long. V was pared by 3 bases and J by 7 bases, with 15 bases between. Germline V gene data show CDR1 as MNHNS and CDR2 as SASEGT. The CDR3 nucleotides read TGTGCCAGCAGTGATGGGGGGGCGATGGGTGGCTACACCTTC. The encoded protein is CASSDGGAMGGYTF.

The chain is built from TRBV19 and TRBJ2-7; 11 bases are shared with TRBD1. V trimming: 5 bases; J trimming: 7 bases; junction bases outside the gene matches: 4. CDR3 length equals 13 residues. CDR1 and CDR2 from the germline V gene are LNHDA and SQIVND (reference sequence). CDR3 DNA: TGTGCCAGTAGTGGGACAGGGGGGGGTGAGCAGTACTTC. It translates to CASSGTGGGEQYF.

This clone was seen just once. V and J are TRBV5-6 and TRBJ2-2; D uncertain. Trimming shortened V by 2 bases and J by 8 bases, and 7 bases separated the two germline ends. This CDR3 spans 12 amino acids. Looked up from germline, CDR1 is SGHDT and CDR2 is YYEEEE. This chain's CDR3 is CASSFHGGELFF. The DNA for the CDR3 is TGTGCCAGCAGCTTCCACGGGGGGGAGCTGTTTTTT.

V and J are TRBV18 and TRBJ2-3; possible D gene TRBD2, 5 bases. Germline CDR1 KGHSH, CDR2 LQKENI. The CDR3 runs to 15 residues. V lost 3 bases and J lost 0, with 10 bases in between. CDR3 nucleotide sequence: TGTGCCAGCTCACCGCGGAGCGGTAGCACAGATACGCAGTATTTT. Encoded protein: CASSPRSGSTDTQYF.

The chain carries TRBV5-8 and TRBJ1-2, with TRBD1 matching 11 bases. Per the germline V gene, CDR1 is SGHTS and CDR2 is YDEGEE. V lost 4 bases, J lost 7 bases, and 6 bases stayed unmatched. The CDR3 is made up of 14 amino acids. The CDR3 DNA reads TGTGCCAGCAGCCGGAGGACAGGGGGCTCTGGCTACACCTTC. This gives the protein CASSRRTGGSGYTF. The entire variable domain, with the rest obtained from reference TRBV5-8 and TRBJ1-2, is as follows: EAGVTQSPTHLIKTRGQQATLRCSPISGHTSVYWYQQALGLGLQFLLWYDEGEERNRGNFPPRFSGRQFPNYSSELNVNALELEDSALYLCASSRRTGGSGYTFGSGTRLTVV.